These T cell receptor beta chains were read from a single sample in a study of blood T cell repertoires in COVID-19. TCRdb keeps only in-frame clones here, not all; method: immunoSEQ multiplex PCR. The table shows more than 250,000 clones, with 88% occurring only once. The sequencing input was peripheral blood. The receptors shown here come from a woman younger than 45 with COVID-19, enrolled during active disease. CDR3s include the opening cysteine and the closing phenylalanine or tryptophan. Each record gives: clone size, J gene, D gene, V gene, CDR3 protein, CDR3 DNA. D genes are given only for firm matches. Size is stated for part of the rows, as once, few or many counts, or as a class when the clone is expanded.

>NA|TRBJ1-2|NA|TRBV29-1
CSVVGGEGYTF
TGCAGCGTTGTAGGGGGGGAAGGCTACACCTTC
>NA|TRBJ1-4|TRBD1|TRBV7-6
CASSLGDRGWEKLFF
TGTGCCAGCAGCTTAGGAGACAGGGGATGGGAAAAACTGTTTTTT
>once|TRBJ1-5|NA|TRBV19
CASSTQKNQPQHF
TGTGCCAGTAGTACACAGAAGAATCAGCCCCAGCATTTT
>NA|TRBJ2-7|TRBD1|TRBV6-1
CASSEGDRGRGYEQYF
TGTGCCAGCAGTGAAGGCGACAGGGGGCGCGGTTACGAGCAGTACTTC
>NA|TRBJ1-6|NA|TRBV4-1
CASSSPGRSYNSPLHF
TGCGCCAGCAGCTCGCCAGGGAGGTCCTATAATTCACCCCTCCACTTT
>NA|TRBJ1-1|NA|TRBV13
CASSFRTLNTEAFF
TGTGCCAGCAGCTTTCGGACACTGAACACTGAAGCTTTCTTT
>once|TRBJ1-5|TRBD1|TRBV6-5
CASKWDRSNQPQHF
TGTGCCAGCAAGTGGGACAGGAGCAATCAGCCCCAGCATTTT
>NA|TRBJ2-5|TRBD1|TRBV7-9
CASSSLWTGAVETQYF
TGTGCCAGCAGCTCCCTATGGACAGGGGCGGTCGAGACCCAGTACTTC
>NA|TRBJ2-7|NA|TRBV7-8
CASSFQTGSTYEQYF
TGTGCCAGCAGCTTTCAAACAGGGAGTACCTACGAGCAGTACTTC
>NA|TRBJ1-1|NA|TRBV11-2
CASSLSRGANTEAFF
TGTGCCAGCAGCTTAAGTCGGGGGGCGAACACTGAAGCTTTCTTT
>NA|TRBJ1-6|NA|TRBV7-2
CASSLAGGKSSYNSPLHF
TGTGCCAGCAGCTTAGCGGGAGGGAAGAGCTCCTATAATTCACCCCTCCACTTT
>NA|TRBJ1-2|TRBD1|TRBV28
CASSSGPGTGAGGYTF
TGTGCCAGCAGTTCGGGTCCCGGGACAGGGGCGGGTGGCTACACCTTC
>NA|TRBJ2-1|NA|TRBV3-1/TRBV3-2
CASSQYHEQFF
TGTGCCAGCAGCCAATATCATGAGCAGTTCTTC
>NA|TRBJ1-1|TRBD1|TRBV6-5
CASRLGQGVTEAFF
TGTGCCAGCAGATTGGGACAGGGTGTCACTGAAGCTTTCTTT
>NA|TRBJ1-2|TRBD1|TRBV5-1
CASSHLINRGANYGYTF
TGCGCCAGCAGCCATCTCATCAACAGGGGGGCTAACTATGGCTACACCTTC
>NA|TRBJ2-1|TRBD2|TRBV3-1/TRBV3-2
CASSQGKGSGGHNEQFF
TGTGCCAGCAGCCAAGGTAAGGGTAGCGGGGGCCACAATGAGCAGTTCTTC